The 18 T cell receptor beta chains given below trace back to one sample, sequenced in a study of shared clonotypes between healthy human individuals. Naivety among CD8 cells was defined by CD45RO negativity and positive CCR7 selection, thereby excluding terminally differentiated effector memory CD45RA+ cells. The repertoire was sequenced with immunoSEQ multiplex PCR; TCRdb's copy has only in-frame clones and lacks some. The sample has over 750,000 clones, 96% seen once; the top ten hold less than 0.25%. What was sequenced was naive CD8+ T cells sorted from blood. The receptors here all came from a man aged 25 to 40 in good health.

The V call is TRBV5-4, the J call TRBJ2-7; no firm D call. Trimming took off 2 bases at V and 5 bases at J, with 11 bases between the two ends. This CDR3 has 13 amino acids. The germline V gene has CDR1 SGHNT and CDR2 YYREEE (reference sequence). As DNA, the CDR3 is TGTGCCAGCAGCTTTGTGCTTCAGGACGAGCAGTACTTC. Protein sequence: CASSFVLQDEQYF.

Here the CDR3 DNA reads TGTGCCAGCAATCGCGGGGGTGAAGGTGAAAAACTGTTTTTT. Translating gives CASNRGGEGEKLFF. The genes are TRBV9 and TRBJ1-4; TRBD1 might be the D (5 bases). Germline assignment: CDR1 SGDLS and CDR2 YYNGEE. Trimming stripped 6 bases from V and 7 bases from J, with 16 bases between. The CDR3 is 14 residues long.

Concerning this clone: Other DNA sequences in the sample encode the same CDR3. The rearrangement uses TRBV30 and TRBJ2-7; 7 bases agree with TRBD2. From germline, CDR1 is GTSNPN and CDR2 SVGIG (reference sequence). V gave up 2 bases and J gave up 3 bases; unmatched junction bases: 1. The CDR3 covers 12 residues. The CDR3 here is CAWSPGGYEQYF. The CDR3 DNA follows: TGTGCCTGGAGTCCGGGAGGCTACGAGCAGTACTTC. The variable domain in full, completed from reference TRBV30 and TRBJ2-7, reads SQTIHQWPATLVQPVGSPLSLECTVEGTSNPNLYWYRQAAGRGLQLLFYSVGIGQISSEVPQNLSASRPQDRQFILSSKKLLLSDSGFYLCAWSPGGYEQYFGPGTRLTVT.

This chain joins TRBV7-2 and TRBJ2-7; D ambiguous. CDR3 length equals 13 residues. Germline CDR1 reads SGHTA; CDR2 reads FQGNSA. V was pared by 1 base and J by 0 bases, with 4 bases between. In DNA, the CDR3 is TGTGCCAGCAGCTTAGAGAGCTCCTACGAGCAGTACTTC. Translating gives CASSLESSYEQYF.

This chain connects TRBV7-2 to TRBJ2-1; TRBD2 matches at 7 bases. The CDR3 contains 16 residues. The J segment lost 10 bases and the V segment lost 6 bases, leaving 18 bases of the junction unmatched. The germline V gene has CDR1 SGHTA and CDR2 FQGNSA. CDR3 coding DNA: TGTGCCAGCAGGTCCGAAGTAGCGGGCCCTTTTGAGGAGCAGTTCTTC. Its translation is CASRSEVAGPFEEQFF.

This clone was seen only once. The V call is TRBV30, the J call TRBJ1-1; 7 nucleotides align to TRBD1. V was pared by 7 bases and J by 6 bases, with 5 bases of the junction left unmatched. The CDR3 runs to 11 residues. Germline CDR1 is GTSNPN and CDR2 is SVGIG (reference sequence). The CDR3 DNA is TGTGCCTCGAGACAGGGCGCTGAAGCTTTCTTT. It translates to CASRQGAEAFF.

Comment on this clone: Other DNA sequences within the sample encode an identical CDR3. J is TRBJ2-7 and V is TRBV6-5; D assignment may be TRBD1 or TRBD2 (5 bases each). Trimming stripped 3 bases from V and 6 bases from J, with 12 bases between. This CDR3 is 13 amino acids long. CDR1 and CDR2 from the germline V gene are MNHEY and SVGAGI. The CDR3 protein is CASSYGGGGEQYF. CDR3 in DNA: TGTGCCAGCAGTTATGGGGGTGGTGGCGAGCAGTACTTC.

V usage is TRBV5-1 and J usage is TRBJ2-5, with a weak D call TRBD2 (6 bases). The germline V and J ends were trimmed by 3 bases and 2 bases, with 14 bases remaining between them. The CDR3 contains 15 residues. Germline CDR1 reads SGHRS; CDR2 reads YFSETQ. The CDR3 sequence: CASSSVQGGQETQYF. The CDR3 DNA sequence: TGCGCCAGCAGCTCGGTTCAGGGAGGACAAGAGACCCAGTACTTC.

The rearrangement joins TRBV2 to TRBJ1-3, with TRBD1 identical over 7 bases. The CDR3 runs 14 residues. The V segment lost 6 bases and the J segment 4 bases; nucleotides outside the gene matches: 6. The V gene's germline CDR1 is SNHLY and CDR2 FYNNEI. This CDR3 is CASSADRTGNTIYF. The CDR3, as DNA: TGTGCCAGCAGCGCGGACAGGACGGGAAACACCATATATTTT.

V usage is TRBV7-9 and J usage is TRBJ1-2; D is perhaps TRBD1 (5 bases). Trimming left V 8 bases short and J 4 bases short, with 14 bases between. The CDR3 is 13 residues long. The germline gives CDR1 SEHNR, CDR2 FQNEAQ (reference sequence). Here the CDR3 DNA reads TGTGCCAGCGATGCAGGGTTTCCCTATGGCTACACCTTC. This codes for CASDAGFPYGYTF.

The chain is built from TRBV6-1 and TRBJ2-7; D is unresolved. CDR1 and CDR2 (germline): MNHNS, SASEGT. The CDR3 spans 15 residues. Trimming took 4 bases from V and 3 from J, leaving 16 bases between them. The CDR3 DNA is TGTGCCAGCAGTGCCCTTGGTAGTCATGGCTACGAGCAGTACTTC. Protein: CASSALGSHGYEQYF.

Only a few counts were recorded for this clone. V and J are TRBV11-2 and TRBJ2-3, with 8 bases identical to TRBD2. Germline loops: CDR1 SGHAT, CDR2 FQNNGV. The CDR3 covers 14 residues. V lost 4 bases, J lost 2 bases, and 2 bases stayed unmatched. This CDR3 reads CASSSRGDTDTQYF. The CDR3 DNA sequence: TGTGCCAGCAGCTCGCGGGGGGACACAGATACGCAGTATTTT.

This chain joins TRBV5-1 and TRBJ2-7; 11 bases are shared with TRBD2. CDR1 and CDR2 (germline): SGHRS, YFSETQ. With 0 bases clipped from V and 7 bases from J, the junction kept 12 bases outside the gene matches. CDR3 length equals 17 residues. CDR3 amino acids: CASSLGPYSGRGREQYF. CDR3 DNA: TGCGCCAGCAGCTTGGGCCCATATAGCGGGAGGGGAAGGGAGCAGTACTTC.

The chain is built from TRBV7-9 and TRBJ2-7; 12 bases are a match to TRBD2. Germline assignment: CDR1 SEHNR and CDR2 FQNEAQ (reference sequence). V trimming: 7 bases; J trimming: 4 bases; junction bases outside the gene matches: 14. This CDR3 has 17 residues. This CDR3 reads CASTTTSTSGRVYEQYF. In nucleotides, the CDR3 is TGTGCCAGCACCACCACTTCGACTAGCGGGAGAGTGTACGAGCAGTACTTC.

V and J are TRBV4-3 and TRBJ2-1; 10 nucleotides line up with TRBD1. Germline V gene data show CDR1 as LGHNA and CDR2 as YSLEER. The CDR3 spans 15 residues. The V gene end was trimmed by 4 bases and the J gene end by 8 bases; junction bases not matched to a gene: 8. CDR3 bases: TGCGCCAGCAGCCTCCGGGACAGGGGTAGCGATGAGCAGTTCTTC. Its protein product is CASSLRDRGSDEQFF.

The rearrangement uses TRBV14 and TRBJ2-7; TRBD1 is a possible D gene (6 bases). V was pared by 2 bases and J by 2 bases, with 10 bases between. From germline, CDR1 is SGHDN and CDR2 FVKESK. This CDR3 has 14 residues. CDR3 sequence reads: CASSQRDRTYEQYF. The DNA for the CDR3 is TGTGCCAGCAGCCAAAGAGACAGGACCTACGAGCAGTACTTC.

This chain joins TRBV11-2 and TRBJ2-5; the match to TRBD1 covers 7 bases. This CDR3 comprises 15 residues. Germline trimming cut 4 bases from V and 2 bases from J; bases unmatched to any gene: 7. The germline V gene has CDR1 SGHAT and CDR2 FQNNGV. In DNA, the CDR3 is TGTGCCAGCAGCTCGTACAGGGACAGACAAGAGACCCAGTACTTC. As protein: CASSSYRDRQETQYF.

The CDR3 here is CASSIDRDRDYNEQFF. CDR3 coding DNA: TGTGCCAGTAGTATAGACCGGGACAGAGACTACAATGAGCAGTTCTTC. The J gene is TRBJ2-1, the V gene TRBV19; the match to TRBD1 covers 7 bases. The CDR3 sequence is 16 residues long. From germline, CDR1 is LNHDA and CDR2 SQIVND (reference sequence). V shed 0 bases and J 3 bases; nucleotides not matched to a gene: 5.